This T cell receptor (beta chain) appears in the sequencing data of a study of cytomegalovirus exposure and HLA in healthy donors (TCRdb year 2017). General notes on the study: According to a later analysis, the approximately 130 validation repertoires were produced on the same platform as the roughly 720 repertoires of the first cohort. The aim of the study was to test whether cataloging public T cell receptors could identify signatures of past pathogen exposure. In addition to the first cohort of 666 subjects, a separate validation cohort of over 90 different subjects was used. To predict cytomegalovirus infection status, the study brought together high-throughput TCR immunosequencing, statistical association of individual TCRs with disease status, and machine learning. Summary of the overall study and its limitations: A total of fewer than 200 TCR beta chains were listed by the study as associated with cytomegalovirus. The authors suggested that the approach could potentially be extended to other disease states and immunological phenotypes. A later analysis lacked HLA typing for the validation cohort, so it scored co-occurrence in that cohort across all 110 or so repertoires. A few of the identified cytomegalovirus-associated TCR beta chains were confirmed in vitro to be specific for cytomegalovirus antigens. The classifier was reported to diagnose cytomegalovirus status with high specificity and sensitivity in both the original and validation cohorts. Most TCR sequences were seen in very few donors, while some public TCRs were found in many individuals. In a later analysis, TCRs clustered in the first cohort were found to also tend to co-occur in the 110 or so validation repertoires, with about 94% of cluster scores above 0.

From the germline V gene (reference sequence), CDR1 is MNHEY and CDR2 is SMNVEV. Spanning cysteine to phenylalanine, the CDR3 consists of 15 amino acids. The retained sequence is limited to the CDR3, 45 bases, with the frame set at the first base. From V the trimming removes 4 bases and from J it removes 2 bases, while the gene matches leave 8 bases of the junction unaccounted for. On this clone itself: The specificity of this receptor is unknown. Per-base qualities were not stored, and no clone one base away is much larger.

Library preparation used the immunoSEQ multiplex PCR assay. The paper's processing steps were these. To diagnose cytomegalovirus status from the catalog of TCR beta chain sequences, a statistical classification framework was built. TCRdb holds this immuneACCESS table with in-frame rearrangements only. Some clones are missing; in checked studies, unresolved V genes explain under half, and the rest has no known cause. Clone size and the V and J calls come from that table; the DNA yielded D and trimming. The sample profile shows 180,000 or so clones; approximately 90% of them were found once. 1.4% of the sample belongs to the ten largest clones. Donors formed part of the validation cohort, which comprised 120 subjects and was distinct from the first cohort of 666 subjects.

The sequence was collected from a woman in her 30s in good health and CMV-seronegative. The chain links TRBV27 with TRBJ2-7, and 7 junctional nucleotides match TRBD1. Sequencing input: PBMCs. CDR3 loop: CASSSTSTGTYEQYF. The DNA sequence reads TGTGCCAGCAGTTCGACCTCGACAGGGACCTACGAGCAGTACTTC.